This TCR beta chain was captured by sequencing in a study of CD8 T cells in ankylosing spondylitis. This clonotype occurred a few times. Its antigen remains unknown. The study, taken as a whole, reports: Typical of ankylosing spondylitis blood, it appeared, was a TCR beta motif of 7 or 8 highly homologous variants.

This CDR3 spans 12 amino acids. Deletions cut 8 bases from V and 2 bases from J, with 10 bases between. Germline values: CDR1 MDHEN, CDR2 SYDVKM. TCRdb fed the 5' RACE reads into MiXCR, producing one record per CDR3 protein. The sample has around 140,000 distinct CDR3 sequences; about a sixth are singletons. This TCR derives from a male donor with ankylosing spondylitis. Sequenced input: blood, either unsorted or a sorted T cell fraction (not recorded which). J is TRBJ2-7 and V is TRBV28; the D is unclear. CDR3 nucleotide sequence: TGTGCCAGCTACAGAGCTCCCTACGAGCAGTACTTC. It codes for CASYRAPYEQYF.